The T cell receptor beta chain described here comes from a study of cytomegalovirus exposure and HLA in healthy donors (dated by TCRdb to between 2016 and 2019). For the study in its entirety: A later analysis indicated that the 100 to 150 validation repertoires were generated on the platform also employed for the 700 or so repertoires of the first cohort. The study aimed to test whether cataloging public T cell receptors could reveal signatures of past pathogen exposure. Besides the first cohort of around 700 subjects, a separate validation cohort made up of 120 different subjects was used. High-throughput TCR immunosequencing, statistical association of individual TCRs with disease status, and machine learning were combined to predict cytomegalovirus infection status.

The donors belonged to the validation cohort of roughly 120 subjects, which was separate from the 666-subject first cohort. Library preparation was by the immunoSEQ multiplex PCR assay. The original methods were these. A statistical classification framework was built for diagnosing cytomegalovirus status from the catalog of TCR beta chain sequences. TCRdb mirrors the immuneACCESS table, restricted to in-frame sequences. Some clones are absent from its copies; in checked studies, under half trace to an unresolved V gene, and the reason for the others is unknown. That table is the source of V, J and clone size, and D and trimming were worked out from the DNA. The sample yields about 120,000 clones; approximately 89% were counted once. Of the sample, 1.5% to 2% falls within the top ten clones. What the research found in general, with its limitations: A few of the identified cytomegalovirus-associated TCR beta chains were confirmed in vitro to be specific for cytomegalovirus antigens. The authors suggested that the approach could potentially be generalized to other disease states and immunological phenotypes. Across donors, most TCR sequences were observed very rarely, whereas some public TCRs were present in many individuals. The classifier was reported to diagnose cytomegalovirus status with high specificity and sensitivity in both the original cohort and the validation cohort. A later analysis had no HLA typing for the validation cohort, so co-occurrence there was scored across all 120 repertoires. The study listed 164 TCR beta chains as associated with cytomegalovirus. A later analysis found that TCRs clustered in the first cohort also tended to co-occur in the roughly 120 validation repertoires, with about 94% of cluster scores above 0.

Reading from cysteine to phenylalanine, the CDR3 counts 13 amino acids. The kept DNA is CDR3 alone, 39 bases in frame from the first base. The germline V gene gives CDR1 as SGHRS and CDR2 as YFSETQ. The V end gives up 2 bases and the J end 5 bases, leaving 4 bases in the junction not matched to a gene. Worth noting for this clone: The specificity of this receptor is unknown. Base qualities are not at hand, and no much larger clone is one base apart.

The TCR comes from a woman between 18 and 29 years old in good health and CMV-seronegative. In this chain, TRBV5-1 is recombined with TRBJ2-7, with 7 bases in between that match TRBD1. The sequenced material came from PBMCs. The CDR3 sequence is CASSFTGDDEQYF. Read as DNA, the sequence is TGCGCCAGCAGCTTCACAGGGGACGACGAGCAGTACTTC.